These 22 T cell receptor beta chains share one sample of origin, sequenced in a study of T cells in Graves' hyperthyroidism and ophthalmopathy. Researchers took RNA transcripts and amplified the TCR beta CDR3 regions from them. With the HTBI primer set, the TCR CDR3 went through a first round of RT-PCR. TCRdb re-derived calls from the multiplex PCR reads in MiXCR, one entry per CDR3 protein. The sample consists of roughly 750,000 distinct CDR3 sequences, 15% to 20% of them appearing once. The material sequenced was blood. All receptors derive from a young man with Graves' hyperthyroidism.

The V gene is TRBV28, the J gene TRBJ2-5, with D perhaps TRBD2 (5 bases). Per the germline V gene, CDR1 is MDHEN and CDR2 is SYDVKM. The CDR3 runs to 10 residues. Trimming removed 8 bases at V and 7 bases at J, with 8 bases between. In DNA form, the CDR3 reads TGTGCCAGCGTGAGCGGGACCCAGTACTTC. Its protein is CASVSGTQYF. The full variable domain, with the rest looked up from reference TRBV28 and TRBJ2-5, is DVKVTQSSRYLVKRTGEKVFLECVQDMDHENMFWYRQDPGLGLRLIYFSYDVKMKEKGDIPEGYSVSREKKERFSLILESASTNQTSMYLCASVSGTQYFGPGTRLLVL.

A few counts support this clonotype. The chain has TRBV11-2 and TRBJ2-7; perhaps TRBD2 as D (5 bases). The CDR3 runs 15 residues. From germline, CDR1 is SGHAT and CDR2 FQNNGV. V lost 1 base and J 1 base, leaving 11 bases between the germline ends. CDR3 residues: CASSLGGIVSYEQYF. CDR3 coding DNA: TGTGCCAGCAGCTTAGGAGGGATAGTGTCCTACGAGCAGTACTTC.

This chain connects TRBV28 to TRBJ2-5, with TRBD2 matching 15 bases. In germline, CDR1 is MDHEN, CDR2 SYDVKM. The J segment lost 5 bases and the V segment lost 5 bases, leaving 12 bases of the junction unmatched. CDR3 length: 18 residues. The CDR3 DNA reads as TGTGCCAGCAGTCCCCAGCTCGGACTAGCGGGAGGGGGGGAGACCCAGTACTTC. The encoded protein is CASSPQLGLAGGGETQYF.

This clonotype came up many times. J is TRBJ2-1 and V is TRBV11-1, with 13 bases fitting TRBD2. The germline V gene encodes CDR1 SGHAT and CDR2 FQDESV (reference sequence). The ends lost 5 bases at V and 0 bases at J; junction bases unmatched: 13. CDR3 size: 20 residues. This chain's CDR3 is CASSHLGTSGKVGSYNEQFF. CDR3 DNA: TGTGCCAGCAGCCACCTCGGGACTAGCGGGAAGGTGGGCTCCTACAATGAGCAGTTCTTC.

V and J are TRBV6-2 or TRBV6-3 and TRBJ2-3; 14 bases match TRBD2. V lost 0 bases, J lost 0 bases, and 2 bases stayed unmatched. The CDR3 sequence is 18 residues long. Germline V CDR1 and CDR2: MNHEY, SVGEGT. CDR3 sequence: CASSYSRLAGGSTDTQYF. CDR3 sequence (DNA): TGTGCCAGCAGTTACTCCCGACTAGCGGGGGGGAGCACAGATACGCAGTATTTT.

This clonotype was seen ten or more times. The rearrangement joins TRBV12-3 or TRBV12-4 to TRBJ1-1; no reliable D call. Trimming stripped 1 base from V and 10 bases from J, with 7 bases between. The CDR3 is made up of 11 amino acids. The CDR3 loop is CASSLGRGAFF. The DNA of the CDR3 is TGTGCCAGCAGTTTAGGTAGAGGAGCTTTCTTT.

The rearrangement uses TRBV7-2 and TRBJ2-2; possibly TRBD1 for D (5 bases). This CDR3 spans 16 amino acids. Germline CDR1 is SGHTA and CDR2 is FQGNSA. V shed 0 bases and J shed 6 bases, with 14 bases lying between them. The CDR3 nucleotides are TGTGCCAGCAGCTTAGCGCTCTGGCAGGGCGCCGGGGAGCTGTTTTTT. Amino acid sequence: CASSLALWQGAGELFF.

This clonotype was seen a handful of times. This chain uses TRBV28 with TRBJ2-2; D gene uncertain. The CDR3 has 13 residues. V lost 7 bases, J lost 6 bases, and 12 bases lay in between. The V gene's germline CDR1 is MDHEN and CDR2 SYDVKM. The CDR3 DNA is TGTGCCAGCAACCAACGGGCGCCCGGGGAGCTGTTTTTT. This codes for CASNQRAPGELFF. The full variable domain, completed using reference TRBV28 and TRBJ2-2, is DVKVTQSSRYLVKRTGEKVFLECVQDMDHENMFWYRQDPGLGLRLIYFSYDVKMKEKGDIPEGYSVSREKKERFSLILESASTNQTSMYLCASNQRAPGELFFGEGSRLTVL.

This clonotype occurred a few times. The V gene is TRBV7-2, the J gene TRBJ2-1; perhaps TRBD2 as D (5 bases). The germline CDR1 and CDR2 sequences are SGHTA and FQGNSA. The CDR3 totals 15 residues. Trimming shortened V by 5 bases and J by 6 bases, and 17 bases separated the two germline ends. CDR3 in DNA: TGTGCCAGCAGCCCGGACTTCGAGGCCCTCAATGAGCAGTTCTTC. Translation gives CASSPDFEALNEQFF.

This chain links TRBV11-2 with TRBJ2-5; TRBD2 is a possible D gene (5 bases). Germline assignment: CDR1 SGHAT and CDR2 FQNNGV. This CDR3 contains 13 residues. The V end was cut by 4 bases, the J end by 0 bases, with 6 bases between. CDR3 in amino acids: CASSSGNQETQYF. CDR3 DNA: TGTGCCAGCAGCTCGGGGAACCAAGAGACCCAGTACTTC.

The CDR3 coding sequence is TGTGCCAGCAGTCAATTAGGGGTCAGGGGAAACACCGGGGAGCTGTTTTTT. Translating it yields CASSQLGVRGNTGELFF. V gene TRBV27 combines with J gene TRBJ2-2; the D gene is possibly TRBD1 (6 bases). Germline V CDR1 and CDR2: MNHEY, SMNVEV (reference sequence). The CDR3 is 17 amino acids. Trimming left V 5 bases short and J 2 bases short, with 18 bases between.

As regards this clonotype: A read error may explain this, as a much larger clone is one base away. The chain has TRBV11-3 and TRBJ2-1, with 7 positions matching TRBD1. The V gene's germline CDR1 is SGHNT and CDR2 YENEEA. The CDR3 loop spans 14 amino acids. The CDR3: CTSSLGTGVSEQFF. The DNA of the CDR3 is TGTACCAGCAGCTTAGGAACAGGGGTTAGTGAGCAGTTCTTC.

CDR3 sequence: CASSPSEHTDTQYF. In DNA form, the CDR3 reads TGTGCCAGCTCACCGAGCGAACACACAGATACGCAGTATTTT. The rearrangement uses TRBV13 and TRBJ2-3, with D unresolved. The CDR3 has 14 amino acids. V gave up 8 bases and J gave up 2 bases, with 14 bases separating them. Germline CDR1 is PRHDT and CDR2 is FYEKMQ (reference sequence).

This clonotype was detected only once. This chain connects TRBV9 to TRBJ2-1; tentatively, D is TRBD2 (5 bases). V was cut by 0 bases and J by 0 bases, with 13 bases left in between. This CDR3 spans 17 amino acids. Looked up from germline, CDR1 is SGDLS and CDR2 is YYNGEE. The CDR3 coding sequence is TGTGCCAGCAGCGTAGGCCTAGCTGATAGCTCCTACAATGAGCAGTTCTTC. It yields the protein CASSVGLADSSYNEQFF.

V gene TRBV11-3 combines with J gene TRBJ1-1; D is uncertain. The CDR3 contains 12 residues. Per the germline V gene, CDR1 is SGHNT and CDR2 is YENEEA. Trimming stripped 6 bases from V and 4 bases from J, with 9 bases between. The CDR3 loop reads CASRGSSTEAFF. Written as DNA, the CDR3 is TGTGCCAGCAGGGGATCGAGCACTGAAGCTTTCTTT. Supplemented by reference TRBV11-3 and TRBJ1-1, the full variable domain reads EAGVVQSPRYKIIEKKQPVAFWCNPISGHNTLYWYLQNLGQGPELLIRYENEEAVDDSQLPKDRFSAERLKGVDSTLKIQPAELGDSAVYLCASRGSSTEAFFGQGTRLTVV.

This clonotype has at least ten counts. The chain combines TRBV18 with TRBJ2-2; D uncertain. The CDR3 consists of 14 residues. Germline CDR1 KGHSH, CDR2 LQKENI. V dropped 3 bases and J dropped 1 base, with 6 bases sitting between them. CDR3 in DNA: TGTGCCAGCTCACCCCAGCGGAACACCGGGGAGCTGTTTTTT. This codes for CASSPQRNTGELFF.

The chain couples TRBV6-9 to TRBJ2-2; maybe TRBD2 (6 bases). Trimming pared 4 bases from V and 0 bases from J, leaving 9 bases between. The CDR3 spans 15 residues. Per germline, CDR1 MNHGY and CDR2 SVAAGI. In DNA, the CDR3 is TGTGCCAGCAGTTCGGGACTCTCGAACACCGGGGAGCTGTTTTTT. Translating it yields CASSSGLSNTGELFF.

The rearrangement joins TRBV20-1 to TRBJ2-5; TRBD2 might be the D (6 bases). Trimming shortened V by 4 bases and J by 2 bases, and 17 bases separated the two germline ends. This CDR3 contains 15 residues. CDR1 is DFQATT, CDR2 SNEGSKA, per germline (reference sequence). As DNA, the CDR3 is TGCAGTGCTAATAATGGGGGAGGCCAACAAGAGACCCAGTACTTC. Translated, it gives CSANNGGGQQETQYF.

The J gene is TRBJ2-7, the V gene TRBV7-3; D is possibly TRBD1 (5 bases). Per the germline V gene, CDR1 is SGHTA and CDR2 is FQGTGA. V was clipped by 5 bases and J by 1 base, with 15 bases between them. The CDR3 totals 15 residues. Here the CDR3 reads CASSARQGSSYEQYF. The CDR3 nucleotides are TGTGCCAGCAGCGCCCGGCAGGGTTCGTCCTACGAGCAGTACTTC.

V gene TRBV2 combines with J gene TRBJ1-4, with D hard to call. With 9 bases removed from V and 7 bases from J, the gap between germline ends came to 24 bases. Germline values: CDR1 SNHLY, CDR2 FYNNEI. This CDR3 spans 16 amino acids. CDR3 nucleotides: TGTGCCAGTCTTCGCGGCGTCTCGATTGAGGGTGAAAAACTGTTTTTT. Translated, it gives CASLRGVSIEGEKLFF.

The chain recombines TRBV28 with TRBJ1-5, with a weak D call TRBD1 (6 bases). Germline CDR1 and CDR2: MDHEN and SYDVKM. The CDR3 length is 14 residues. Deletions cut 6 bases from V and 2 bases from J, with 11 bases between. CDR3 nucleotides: TGTGCCAGCAGCGCTGACAGGCGCAATCAGCCCCAGCATTTT. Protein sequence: CASSADRRNQPQHF.

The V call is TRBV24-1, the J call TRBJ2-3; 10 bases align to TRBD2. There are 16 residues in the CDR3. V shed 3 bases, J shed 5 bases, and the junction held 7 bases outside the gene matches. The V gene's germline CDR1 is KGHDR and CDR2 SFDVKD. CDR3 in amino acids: CATSDQLAGRGDTQYF. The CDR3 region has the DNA TGTGCCACCAGTGATCAACTAGCGGGGCGGGGAGATACGCAGTATTTT.